Ten or more counts support the clone carrying this TCR beta chain. Its matching antigen is unknown. V shed 6 bases, J shed 0 bases, and the junction held 5 bases outside the gene matches. The CDR3 has 15 amino acids. The sample is drawn from a study of response to subunit inactivated influenza vaccine. Broader study findings: The authors suggested that every seasonal influenza vaccination recruits few new T cells.

TCRdb analysed the RT-PCR reads with MiXCR anew, one entry per CDR3 protein. The table lists about 650,000 distinct CDR3 sequences, more than 15% of them singletons. This receptor was identified in a man aged 50 to 59 who received an inactivated influenza vaccine. V usage is TRBV12-3 or TRBV12-4 and J usage is TRBJ2-7, with 10 nucleotides matching TRBD1. This material consisted of PBMCs from blood, taken 11 to 12 days after vaccination. As DNA, the CDR3 is TGTGCCAGCAGACTGGGACAGGGGTACTCCTACGAGCAGTACTTC. Protein product: CASRLGQGYSYEQYF.